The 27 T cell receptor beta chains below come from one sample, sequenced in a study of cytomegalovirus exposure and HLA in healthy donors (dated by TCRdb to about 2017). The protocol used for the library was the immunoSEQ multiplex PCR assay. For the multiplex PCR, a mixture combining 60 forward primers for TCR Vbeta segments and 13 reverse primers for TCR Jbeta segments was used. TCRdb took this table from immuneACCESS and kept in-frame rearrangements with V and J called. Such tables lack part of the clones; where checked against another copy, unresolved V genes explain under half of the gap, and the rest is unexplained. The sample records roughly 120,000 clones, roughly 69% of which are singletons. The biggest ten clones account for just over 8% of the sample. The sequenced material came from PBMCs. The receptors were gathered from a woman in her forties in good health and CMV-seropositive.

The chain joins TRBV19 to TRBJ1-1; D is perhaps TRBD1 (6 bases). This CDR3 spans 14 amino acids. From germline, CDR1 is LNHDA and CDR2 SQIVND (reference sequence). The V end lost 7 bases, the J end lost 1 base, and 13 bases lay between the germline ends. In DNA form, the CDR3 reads TGTGCCAGTAAAAGGCAGGGGTGGAACACTGAAGCTTTCTTT. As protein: CASKRQGWNTEAFF. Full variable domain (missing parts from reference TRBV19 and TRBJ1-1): DGGITQSPKYLFRKEGQNVTLSCEQNLNHDAMYWYRQDPGQGLRLIYYSQIVNDFQKGDIAEGYSVSREKKESFPLTVTSAQKNPTAFYLCASKRQGWNTEAFFGQGTRLTVV.

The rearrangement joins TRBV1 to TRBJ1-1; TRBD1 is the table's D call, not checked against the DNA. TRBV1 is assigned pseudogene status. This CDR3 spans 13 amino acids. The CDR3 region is CTSPGQGTTEAFF. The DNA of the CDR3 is TGCACCAGCCCGGGACAGGGGACCACTGAAGCTTTCTTT.

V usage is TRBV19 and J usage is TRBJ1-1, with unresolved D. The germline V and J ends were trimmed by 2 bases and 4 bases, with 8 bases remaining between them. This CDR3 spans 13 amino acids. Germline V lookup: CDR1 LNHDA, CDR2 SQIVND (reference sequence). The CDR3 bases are TGTGCCAGTAGTATAACACGCTCCACTGAAGCTTTCTTT. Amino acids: CASSITRSTEAFF. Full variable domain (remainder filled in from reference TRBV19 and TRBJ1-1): DGGITQSPKYLFRKEGQNVTLSCEQNLNHDAMYWYRQDPGQGLRLIYYSQIVNDFQKGDIAEGYSVSREKKESFPLTVTSAQKNPTAFYLCASSITRSTEAFFGQGTRLTVV.

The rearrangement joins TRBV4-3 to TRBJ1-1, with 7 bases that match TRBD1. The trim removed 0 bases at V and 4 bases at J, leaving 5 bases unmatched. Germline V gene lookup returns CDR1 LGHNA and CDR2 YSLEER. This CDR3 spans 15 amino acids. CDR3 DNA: TGCGCCAGCAGCCAAGATTCCCAGGGGGGCACTGAAGCTTTCTTT. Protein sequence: CASSQDSQGGTEAFF.

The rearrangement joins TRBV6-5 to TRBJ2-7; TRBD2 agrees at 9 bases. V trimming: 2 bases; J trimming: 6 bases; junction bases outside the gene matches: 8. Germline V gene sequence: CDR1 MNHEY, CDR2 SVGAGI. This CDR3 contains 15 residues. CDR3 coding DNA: TGTGCCAGCAGTTACCGCGCGGCGGGAGGGGGCGAGCAGTACTTC. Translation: CASSYRAAGGGEQYF.

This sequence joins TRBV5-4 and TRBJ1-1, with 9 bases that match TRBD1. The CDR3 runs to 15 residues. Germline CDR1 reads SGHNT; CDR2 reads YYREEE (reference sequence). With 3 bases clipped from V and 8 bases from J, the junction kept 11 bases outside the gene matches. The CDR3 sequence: CASSSDRGQGREAFF. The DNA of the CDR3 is TGTGCCAGCAGCTCAGACAGGGGACAGGGTCGAGAAGCTTTCTTT.

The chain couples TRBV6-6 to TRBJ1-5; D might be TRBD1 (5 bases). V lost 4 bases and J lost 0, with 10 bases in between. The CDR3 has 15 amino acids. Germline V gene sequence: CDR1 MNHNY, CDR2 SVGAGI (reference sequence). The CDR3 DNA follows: TGTGCCAGCAGTTCCGTCACAGGTAGCAATCAGCCCCAGCATTTT. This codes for CASSSVTGSNQPQHF.

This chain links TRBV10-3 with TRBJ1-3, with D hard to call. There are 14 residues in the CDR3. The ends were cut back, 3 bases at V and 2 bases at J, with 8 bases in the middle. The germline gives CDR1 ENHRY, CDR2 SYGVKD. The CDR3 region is CAISDWSTGNTIYF. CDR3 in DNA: TGTGCCATCAGTGATTGGAGCACTGGAAACACCATATATTTT.

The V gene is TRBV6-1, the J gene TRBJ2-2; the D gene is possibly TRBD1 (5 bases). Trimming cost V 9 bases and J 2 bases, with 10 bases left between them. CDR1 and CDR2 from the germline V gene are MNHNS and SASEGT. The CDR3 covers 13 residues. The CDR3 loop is CAREDTNTGELFF. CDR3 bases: TGTGCCAGAGAGGACACTAACACCGGGGAGCTGTTTTTT.

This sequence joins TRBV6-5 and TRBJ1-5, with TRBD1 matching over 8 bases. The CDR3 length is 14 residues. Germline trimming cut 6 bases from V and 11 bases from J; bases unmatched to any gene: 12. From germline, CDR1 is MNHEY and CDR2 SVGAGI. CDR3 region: CASRQQGGYRTQHF. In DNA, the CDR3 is TGTGCCAGCAGACAACAGGGGGGGTATAGGACCCAGCATTTT.

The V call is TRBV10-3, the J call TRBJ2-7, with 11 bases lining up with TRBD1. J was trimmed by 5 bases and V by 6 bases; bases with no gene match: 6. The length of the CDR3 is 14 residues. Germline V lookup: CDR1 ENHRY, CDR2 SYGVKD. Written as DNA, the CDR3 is TGTGCCATCAGCTCGGACAGGGGGCCGAACGAGCAGTACTTC. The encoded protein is CAISSDRGPNEQYF.

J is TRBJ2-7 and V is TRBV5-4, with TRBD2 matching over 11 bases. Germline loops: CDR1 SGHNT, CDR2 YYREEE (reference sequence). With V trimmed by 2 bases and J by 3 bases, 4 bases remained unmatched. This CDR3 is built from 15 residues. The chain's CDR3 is CASSFSGGAIYEQYF. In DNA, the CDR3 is TGTGCCAGCAGCTTTAGCGGGGGGGCCATCTACGAGCAGTACTTC.

The CDR3 protein is CASSEAWRGLNTIYF. As DNA, the CDR3 is TGTGCCAGCAGTGAAGCGTGGCGGGGGCTCAACACCATATATTTT. This rearrangement joins TRBV2 to TRBJ1-3; weak D call: TRBD1 (6 bases). Germline CDR1 SNHLY, CDR2 FYNNEI. The CDR3 is 15 amino acids. V lost 0 bases, J lost 7 bases, and 13 bases lay in between.

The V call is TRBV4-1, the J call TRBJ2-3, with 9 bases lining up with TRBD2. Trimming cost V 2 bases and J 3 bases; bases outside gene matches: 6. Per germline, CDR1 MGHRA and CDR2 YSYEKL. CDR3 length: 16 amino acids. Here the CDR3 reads CASSQPRGGETDTQYF. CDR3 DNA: TGCGCCAGCAGCCAACCCCGCGGGGGGGAAACAGATACGCAGTATTTT.

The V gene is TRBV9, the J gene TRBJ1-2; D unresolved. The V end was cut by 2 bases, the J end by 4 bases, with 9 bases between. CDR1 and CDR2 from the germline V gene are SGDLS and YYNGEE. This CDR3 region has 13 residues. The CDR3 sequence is CASSVDGLYGYTF. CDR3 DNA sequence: TGTGCCAGCAGCGTCGACGGACTCTATGGCTACACCTTC.

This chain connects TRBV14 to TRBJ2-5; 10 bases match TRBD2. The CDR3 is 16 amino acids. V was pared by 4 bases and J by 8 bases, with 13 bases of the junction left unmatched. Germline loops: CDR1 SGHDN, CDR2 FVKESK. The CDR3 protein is CASSPLAGVWGSTQYF. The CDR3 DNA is TGTGCCAGCAGCCCGCTAGCGGGGGTCTGGGGAAGTACCCAGTACTTC.

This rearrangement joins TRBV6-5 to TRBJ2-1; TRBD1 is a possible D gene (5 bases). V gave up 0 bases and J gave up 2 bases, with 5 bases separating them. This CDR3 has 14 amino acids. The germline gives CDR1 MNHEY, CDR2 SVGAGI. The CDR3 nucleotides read TGTGCCAGCAGTTACTCGACAGCCTACAATGAGCAGTTCTTC. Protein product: CASSYSTAYNEQFF.

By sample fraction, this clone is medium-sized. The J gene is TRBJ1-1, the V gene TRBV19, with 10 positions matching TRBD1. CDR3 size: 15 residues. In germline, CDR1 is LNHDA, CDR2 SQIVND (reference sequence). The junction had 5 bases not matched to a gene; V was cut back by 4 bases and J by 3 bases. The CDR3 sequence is CASSNRTGGHTEAFF. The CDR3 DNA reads TGTGCCAGTAGTAACCGGACAGGGGGGCACACTGAAGCTTTCTTT.

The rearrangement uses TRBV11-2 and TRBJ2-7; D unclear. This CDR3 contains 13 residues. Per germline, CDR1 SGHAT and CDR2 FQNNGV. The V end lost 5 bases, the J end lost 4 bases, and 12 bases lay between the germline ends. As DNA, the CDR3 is TGTGCCAGCAGCCCTCGGTACGGGTACGAGCAGTACTTC. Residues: CASSPRYGYEQYF.

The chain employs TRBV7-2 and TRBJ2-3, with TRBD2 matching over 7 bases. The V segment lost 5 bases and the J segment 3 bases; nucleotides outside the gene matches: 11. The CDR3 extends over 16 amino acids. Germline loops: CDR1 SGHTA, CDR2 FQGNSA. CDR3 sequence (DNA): TGTGCCAGCAGCCCACGGGGAGGGTTTAGAACAGATACGCAGTATTTT. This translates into CASSPRGGFRTDTQYF. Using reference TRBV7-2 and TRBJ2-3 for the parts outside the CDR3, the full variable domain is GAGVSQSPSNKVTEKGKDVELRCDPISGHTALYWYRQSLGQGLEFLIYFQGNSAPDKSGLPSDRFSAERTGGSVSTLTIQRTQQEDSAVYLCASSPRGGFRTDTQYFGPGTRLTVL.

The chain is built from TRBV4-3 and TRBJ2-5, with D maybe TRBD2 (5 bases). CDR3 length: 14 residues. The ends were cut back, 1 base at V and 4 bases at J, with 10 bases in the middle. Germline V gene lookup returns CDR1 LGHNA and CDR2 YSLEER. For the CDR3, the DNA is TGCGCCAGCAGCCAAGCCGGGGTCGGAGAGACCCAGTACTTC. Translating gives CASSQAGVGETQYF.

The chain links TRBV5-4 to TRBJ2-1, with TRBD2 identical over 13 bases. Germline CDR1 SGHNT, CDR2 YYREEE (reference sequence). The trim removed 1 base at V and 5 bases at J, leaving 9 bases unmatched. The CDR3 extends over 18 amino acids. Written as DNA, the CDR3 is TGTGCCAGCAGCTTGCTGACTAGCGGGGGGCTAACGAACAATGAGCAGTTCTTC. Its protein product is CASSLLTSGGLTNNEQFF.

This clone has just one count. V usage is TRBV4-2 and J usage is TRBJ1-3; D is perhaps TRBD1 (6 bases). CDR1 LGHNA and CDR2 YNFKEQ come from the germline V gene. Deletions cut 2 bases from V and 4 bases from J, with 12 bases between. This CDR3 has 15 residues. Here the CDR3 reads CASSQHRDEGNTIYF. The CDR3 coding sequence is TGTGCCAGCAGCCAACACAGGGACGAGGGAAACACCATATATTTT.

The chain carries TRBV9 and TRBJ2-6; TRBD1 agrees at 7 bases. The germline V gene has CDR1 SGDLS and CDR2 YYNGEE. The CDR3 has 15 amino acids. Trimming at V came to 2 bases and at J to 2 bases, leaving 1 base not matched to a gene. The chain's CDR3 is CASSVQGAGANVLTF. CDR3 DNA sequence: TGTGCCAGCAGCGTTCAGGGGGCTGGGGCCAACGTCCTGACTTTC. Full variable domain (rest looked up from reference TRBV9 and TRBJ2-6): DSGVTQTPKHLITATGQRVTLRCSPRSGDLSVYWYQQSLDQGLQFLIQYYNGEERAKGNILERFSAQQFPDLHSELNLSSLELGDSALYFCASSVQGAGANVLTFGAGSRLTVL.

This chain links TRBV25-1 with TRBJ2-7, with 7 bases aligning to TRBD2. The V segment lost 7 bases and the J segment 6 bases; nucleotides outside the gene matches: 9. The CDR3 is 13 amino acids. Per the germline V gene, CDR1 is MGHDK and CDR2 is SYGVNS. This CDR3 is CASIGGFGGEQYF. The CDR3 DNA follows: TGTGCCAGCATCGGGGGGTTTGGAGGCGAGCAGTACTTC.

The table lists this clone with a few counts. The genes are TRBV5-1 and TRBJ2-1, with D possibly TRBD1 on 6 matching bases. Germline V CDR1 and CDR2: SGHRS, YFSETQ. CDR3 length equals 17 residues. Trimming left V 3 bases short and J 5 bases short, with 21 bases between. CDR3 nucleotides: TGCGCCAGCAGCTGGGGGCGAATGCCAAATGCGAACAATGAGCAGTTCTTC. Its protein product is CASSWGRMPNANNEQFF.

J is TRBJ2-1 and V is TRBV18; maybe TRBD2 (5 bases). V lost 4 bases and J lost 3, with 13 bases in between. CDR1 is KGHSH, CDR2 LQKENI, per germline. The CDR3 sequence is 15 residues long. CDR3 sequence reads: CASSLTSSDYNEQFF. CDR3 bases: TGTGCCAGCTCACTTACTAGTTCCGACTACAATGAGCAGTTCTTC.